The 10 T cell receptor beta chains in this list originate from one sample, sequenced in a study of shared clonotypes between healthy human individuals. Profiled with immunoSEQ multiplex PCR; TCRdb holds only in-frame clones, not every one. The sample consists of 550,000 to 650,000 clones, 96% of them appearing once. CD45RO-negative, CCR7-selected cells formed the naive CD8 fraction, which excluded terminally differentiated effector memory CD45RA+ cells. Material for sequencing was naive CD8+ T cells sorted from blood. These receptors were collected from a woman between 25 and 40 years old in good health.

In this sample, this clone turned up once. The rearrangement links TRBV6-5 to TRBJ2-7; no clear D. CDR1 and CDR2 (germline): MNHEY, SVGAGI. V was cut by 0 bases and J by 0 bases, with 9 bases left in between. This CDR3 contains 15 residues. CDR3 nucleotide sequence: TGTGCCAGCAGTTACTCGGGCAGAAACTCCTACGAGCAGTACTTC. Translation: CASSYSGRNSYEQYF.

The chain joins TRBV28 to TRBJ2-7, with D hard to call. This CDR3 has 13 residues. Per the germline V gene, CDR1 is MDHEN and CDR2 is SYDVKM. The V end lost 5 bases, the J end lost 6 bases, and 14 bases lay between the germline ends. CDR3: CASSPPIKSEQYF. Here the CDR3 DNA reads TGTGCCAGCAGTCCCCCCATCAAATCCGAGCAGTACTTC.

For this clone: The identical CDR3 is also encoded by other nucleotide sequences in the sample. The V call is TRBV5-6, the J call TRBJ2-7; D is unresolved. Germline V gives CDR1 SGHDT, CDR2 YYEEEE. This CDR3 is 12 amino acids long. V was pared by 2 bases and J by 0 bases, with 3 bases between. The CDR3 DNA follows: TGTGCCAGCAGCTTAGCCTCCTACGAGCAGTACTTC. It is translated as CASSLASYEQYF.

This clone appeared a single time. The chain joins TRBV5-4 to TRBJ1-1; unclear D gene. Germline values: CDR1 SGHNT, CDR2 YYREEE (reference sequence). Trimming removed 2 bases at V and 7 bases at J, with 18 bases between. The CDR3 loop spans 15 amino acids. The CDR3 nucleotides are TGTGCCAGCAGCTTTGTTGGCGGTCCGGGAGGTGAAGCTTTCTTT. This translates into CASSFVGGPGGEAFF.

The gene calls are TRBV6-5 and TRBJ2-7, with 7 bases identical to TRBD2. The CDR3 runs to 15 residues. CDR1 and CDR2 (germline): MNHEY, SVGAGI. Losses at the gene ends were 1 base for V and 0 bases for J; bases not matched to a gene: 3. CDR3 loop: CASSYFRGSSYEQYF. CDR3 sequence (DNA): TGTGCCAGCAGTTACTTTCGCGGGAGCTCCTACGAGCAGTACTTC.

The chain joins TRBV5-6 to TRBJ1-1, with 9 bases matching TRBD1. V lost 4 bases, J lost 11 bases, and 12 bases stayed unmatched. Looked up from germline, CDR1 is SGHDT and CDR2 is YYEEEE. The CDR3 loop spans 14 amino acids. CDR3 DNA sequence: TGTGCCAGCAGCGGAGGACAGGGGTCGGGGGTTGCTTTCTTT. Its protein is CASSGGQGSGVAFF.

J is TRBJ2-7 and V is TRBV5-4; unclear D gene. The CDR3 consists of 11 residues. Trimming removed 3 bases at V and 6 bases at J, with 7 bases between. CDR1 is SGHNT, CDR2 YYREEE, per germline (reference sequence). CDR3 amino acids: CASSSDFEQYF. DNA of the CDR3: TGTGCCAGCAGCTCCGACTTCGAGCAGTACTTC.

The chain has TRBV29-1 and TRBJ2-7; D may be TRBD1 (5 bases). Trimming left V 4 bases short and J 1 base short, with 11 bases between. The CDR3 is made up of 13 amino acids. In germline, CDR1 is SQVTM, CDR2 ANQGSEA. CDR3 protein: CSVVRGGSYEQYF. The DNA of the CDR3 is TGCAGCGTTGTAAGGGGTGGATCCTACGAGCAGTACTTC.

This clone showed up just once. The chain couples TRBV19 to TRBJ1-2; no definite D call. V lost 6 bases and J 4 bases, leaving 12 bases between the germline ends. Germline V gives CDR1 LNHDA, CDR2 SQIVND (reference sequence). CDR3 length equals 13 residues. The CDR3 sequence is CASRSDRGYGYTF. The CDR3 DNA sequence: TGTGCCAGTAGGAGCGACCGAGGCTATGGCTACACCTTC. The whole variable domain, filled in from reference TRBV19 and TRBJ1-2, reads DGGITQSPKYLFRKEGQNVTLSCEQNLNHDAMYWYRQDPGQGLRLIYYSQIVNDFQKGDIAEGYSVSREKKESFPLTVTSAQKNPTAFYLCASRSDRGYGYTFGSGTRLTVV.

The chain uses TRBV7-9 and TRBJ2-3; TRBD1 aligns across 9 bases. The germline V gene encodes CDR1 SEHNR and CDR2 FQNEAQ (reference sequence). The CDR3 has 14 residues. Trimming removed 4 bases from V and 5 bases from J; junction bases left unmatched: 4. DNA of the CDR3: TGTGCCAGCAGCTCGGGACAGGGCCAAGATACGCAGTATTTT. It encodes CASSSGQGQDTQYF.